A single sample gave rise to the 27 T cell receptor beta chains below, sequenced in a study of T cells in Graves' hyperthyroidism and ophthalmopathy. Regions amplified from RNA transcripts were the TCR beta CDR3 regions. The HTBI primer set drove a first-round RT-PCR of the TCR CDR3. A single record per CDR3 protein comes from TCRdb applying MiXCR to the multiplex PCR reads. Found here are 650,000 to 800,000 distinct CDR3 sequences, about 45% of them singletons; the top ten hold less than 9%. Sequencing input: peripheral blood or thyroid tissue (not recorded which). These receptors were collected from an adult man with Graves' disease, either hyperthyroidism or ophthalmopathy (not recorded which).

The chain employs TRBV11-2 and TRBJ2-5; a weak D match, TRBD1 (5 bases). The J call is doubtful: the DNA matches TRBJ2-1 better. The CDR3 is 13 residues long. Looked up from germline, CDR1 is SGHAT and CDR2 is FQNNGV. CDR3: CASSSYRGHEQFF. DNA of the CDR3: TGTGCCAGCAGCTCCTATAGGGGTCATGAGCAGTTCTTC.

The gene calls are TRBV7-2 and TRBJ1-1, with 8 positions matching TRBD1. Germline V gene sequence: CDR1 SGHTA, CDR2 FQGNSA. This CDR3 spans 16 amino acids. V lost 3 bases to trimming and J lost 1 base; unmatched junction nucleotides: 7. The CDR3 DNA reads as TGTGCCAGCAGCTTGGATGCAGGGGGCGCGAACACTGAAGCTTTCTTT. It specifies CASSLDAGGANTEAFF.

This chain uses TRBV2 with TRBJ1-5; D might be TRBD1 (6 bases). Trimming pared 4 bases from V and 0 bases from J, leaving 13 bases between. Germline values: CDR1 SNHLY, CDR2 FYNNEI. This CDR3 comprises 16 residues. The CDR3 sequence is CASSAGRQVSNQPQHF. CDR3 in DNA: TGTGCCAGCAGTGCCGGTAGACAGGTTAGCAATCAGCCCCAGCATTTT.

This clonotype was seen more than once but under ten times. This sequence joins TRBV6-5 and TRBJ2-5; TRBD1 is a possible D gene (5 bases). V was shortened by 6 bases and J by 3 bases, with 8 bases between the two germline ends. Germline V CDR1 and CDR2: MNHEY, SVGAGI. The CDR3 length is 12 residues. The CDR3 is CASRQTEETQYF. For the CDR3, the DNA is TGTGCCAGCAGACAGACAGAAGAGACCCAGTACTTC.

The chain joins TRBV6-5 to TRBJ2-6; maybe TRBD2 (5 bases). V dropped 0 bases and J dropped 2 bases, with 5 bases sitting between them. CDR1 is MNHEY and CDR2 is SVGAGI in the germline V gene. CDR3 length: 15 amino acids. The CDR3 DNA is TGTGCCAGCAGTTACTCGAGGGCTGGGGCCAACGTCCTGACTTTC. Its translation is CASSYSRAGANVLTF.

The CDR3 coding sequence is TGTGCCGGTAACCACCGGCGGGGAAGTTCGTCTGAAGCTTTCTTT. Translation gives CAGNHRRGSSSEAFF. The chain uses TRBV19 and TRBJ1-1; D not resolved. This CDR3 comprises 15 residues. Trimming removed 11 bases from V and 6 bases from J, with 25 bases in between. Germline loops: CDR1 LNHDA, CDR2 SQIVND (reference sequence).

This chain connects TRBV6-1 to TRBJ1-3; D gene unclear. Germline assignment: CDR1 MNHNS and CDR2 SASEGT. V was trimmed by 2 bases and J by 0 bases, leaving 8 bases between them. CDR3 length equals 15 residues. The CDR3: CASSEMRSSGNTIYF. DNA of the CDR3: TGTGCCAGCAGTGAAATGCGGAGCTCTGGAAACACCATATATTTT.

The chain employs TRBV6-4 and TRBJ1-3; possibly TRBD1 for D (6 bases). Trimming left V 6 bases short and J 8 bases short, with 8 bases between. Per the germline V gene, CDR1 is MRHNA and CDR2 is SNTAGT. This CDR3 has 11 residues. CDR3 region: CASRTGYTIYF. CDR3 sequence (DNA): TGTGCCAGCAGGACAGGTTACACCATATATTTT.

This clonotype was observed at least ten times. This sequence joins TRBV7-9 and TRBJ2-7; 11 nucleotides agree with TRBD1. CDR1 and CDR2 (germline): SEHNR, FQNEAQ (reference sequence). The CDR3 length is 16 residues. V lost 2 bases to trimming and J lost 6 bases; unmatched junction nucleotides: 9. CDR3 nucleotide sequence: TGTGCCAGCAGCTTAAGGAGCGGACAGGGGGCCGCCGAGCAGTACTTC. It specifies CASSLRSGQGAAEQYF.

This clonotype has only a few counts. This sequence joins TRBV24-1 and TRBJ2-5; D might be TRBD1 (6 bases). This CDR3 spans 14 amino acids. Between the trimmed V and J ends, which lost 2 bases and 4 bases, there was a span of 10 bases. Germline V lookup: CDR1 KGHDR, CDR2 SFDVKD. The CDR3 spells CATSDSGGRETQYF. DNA for the CDR3: TGTGCCACCAGTGATTCTGGGGGCCGAGAGACCCAGTACTTC.

The rearrangement joins TRBV29-1 to TRBJ1-2; the match to TRBD1 covers 7 bases. V gave up 8 bases and J gave up 3 bases; unmatched junction bases: 6. Looked up from germline, CDR1 is SQVTM and CDR2 is ANQGSEA. The length of the CDR3 is 12 residues. The CDR3 DNA reads as TGCAGCTCCGACGGGACAGACTATGGCTACACCTTC. As protein: CSSDGTDYGYTF.

The rearrangement uses TRBV15 and TRBJ2-2; TRBD2 matches 7 bases. Trimming at V came to 7 bases and at J to 0 bases, leaving 8 bases not matched to a gene. CDR1 is LNHNV and CDR2 is YYDKDF in the germline V gene (reference sequence). The CDR3 consists of 16 residues. CDR3 coding DNA: TGTGCCACCAAGTTCGGTGGGAGGGCGAACACCGGGGAGCTGTTTTTT. Amino acids: CATKFGGRANTGELFF.

J is TRBJ2-6 and V is TRBV2; maybe TRBD2 (5 bases). Trimming took 6 bases from V and 2 from J, leaving 20 bases between them. The CDR3 runs 18 residues. Germline-derived CDR1 and CDR2 are SNHLY and FYNNEI. DNA for the CDR3: TGTGCCAGCAGGCCTTACAGCGGTACAGTGGCTGGGGCCAACGTCCTGACTTTC. Translating gives CASRPYSGTVAGANVLTF.

This clonotype was seen a few times. The chain links TRBV5-1 to TRBJ1-2; D not resolved. Germline V gene lookup returns CDR1 SGHRS and CDR2 YFSETQ. The CDR3 spans 14 residues. V dropped 4 bases and J dropped 7 bases, with 17 bases sitting between them. The CDR3 loop is CASSQDLRVGGYTF. CDR3 nucleotides: TGCGCCAGCAGCCAAGATTTGAGGGTCGGTGGCTACACCTTC. Drawing the rest from reference TRBV5-1 and TRBJ1-2, the complete variable domain is KAGVTQTPRYLIKTRGQQVTLSCSPISGHRSVSWYQQTPGQGLQFLFEYFSETQRNKGNFPGRFSGRQFSNSRSEMNVSTLELGDSALYLCASSQDLRVGGYTFGSGTRLTVV.

This clonotype was counted many times. The V and J genes are TRBV29-1 and TRBJ1-2; TRBD1 matches at 7 bases. Germline V gene sequence: CDR1 SQVTM, CDR2 ANQGSEA. The CDR3 length is 14 residues. The V segment lost 6 bases and the J segment 0 bases; nucleotides outside the gene matches: 7. DNA of the CDR3: TGCAGCGTGGGGACAGAGCTAGCTAACTATGGCTACACCTTC. It yields the protein CSVGTELANYGYTF.

The genes are TRBV2 and TRBJ1-2; TRBD1 agrees at 9 bases. The CDR3 totals 15 residues. Germline V lookup: CDR1 SNHLY, CDR2 FYNNEI. J lost 1 base, V lost 8 bases, and 8 bases had no gene match. The CDR3 spells CASFTGTGFNYGYTF. The CDR3 nucleotides are TGTGCCAGCTTTACCGGGACAGGGTTTAACTATGGCTACACCTTC.

This clonotype appeared many times. The chain has TRBV5-5 and TRBJ2-7; 8 bases are shared with TRBD1. Germline lookup yields CDR1 SGHKS and CDR2 YYEKEE (reference sequence). The CDR3 sequence is 14 residues long. J was trimmed by 3 bases and V by 5 bases; bases with no gene match: 7. The DNA for the CDR3 is TGTGCCAGCAGTGACAGGGGCGGTTTCTACGAGCAGTACTTC. It encodes CASSDRGGFYEQYF.

For this clonotype: A read error may explain this, as a much larger clone is one base away. This chain uses TRBV11-3 with TRBJ1-5; D possibly corresponds to TRBD1 (6 bases). V shed 3 bases and J shed 3 bases, with 12 bases lying between them. The germline V gene encodes CDR1 SGHNT and CDR2 YENEEA. This CDR3 is built from 15 residues. The CDR3 region is CASSLVQGPNQPQHF. CDR3 sequence (DNA): TGTGCCAGCAGCTTGGTCCAGGGGCCCAATCAGCCCCAGCATTTT.

This clonotype was seen ten or more times. The V gene is TRBV7-9, the J gene TRBJ1-4, with D hard to call. Per the germline V gene, CDR1 is SEHNR and CDR2 is FQNEAQ (reference sequence). Trimming left V 1 base short and J 4 bases short, with 10 bases between. The CDR3 totals 15 residues. CDR3 coding DNA: TGTGCCAGCAGCTTAGGGGGATCAAGTAATGAAAAACTGTTTTTT. Protein sequence: CASSLGGSSNEKLFF.

About this clonotype: A much larger clonotype is one base distant, so this may be a read error. The CDR3 DNA reads as TGCAGCGTTGAAGTAGGGAGGGGTTACGAGCAGTACTTC. Its protein is CSVEVGRGYEQYF. The gene calls are TRBV29-1 and TRBJ2-7, with 7 bases fitting TRBD2. V trimming: 1 base; J trimming: 4 bases; junction bases outside the gene matches: 4. Germline V CDR1 and CDR2: SQVTM, ANQGSEA. This CDR3 spans 13 amino acids.

Many counts were recorded for this clonotype. The chain couples TRBV10-2 to TRBJ1-1; 7 bases are shared with TRBD1. Germline V gene sequence: CDR1 WSHSY, CDR2 SAAADI. This CDR3 is 13 amino acids long. Trimming took 10 bases from V and 0 from J; bases not matched to a gene: 5. CDR3 nucleotide sequence: TGCGCCACCTTGGACAGGTTGAACACTGAAGCTTTCTTT. Translated, it gives CATLDRLNTEAFF.

This clonotype has only a few counts. V usage is TRBV19 and J usage is TRBJ1-5, with 8 bases lining up with TRBD1. With V trimmed by 5 bases and J by 0 bases, 12 bases remained unmatched. Looked up from germline, CDR1 is LNHDA and CDR2 is SQIVND (reference sequence). This CDR3 comprises 18 residues. The CDR3 loop is CASSSTRGPPYSNQPQHF. CDR3 nucleotide sequence: TGTGCCAGTAGTTCAACCAGGGGGCCGCCATATAGCAATCAGCCCCAGCATTTT.

V gene TRBV20-1 combines with J gene TRBJ2-3; 8 nucleotides agree with TRBD1. The germline gives CDR1 DFQATT, CDR2 SNEGSKA (reference sequence). The CDR3 has 16 residues. J gave up 4 bases and V 2 bases, and 11 bases lay outside the gene matches. The CDR3: CSARSVRTGTADTQYF. CDR3 bases: TGCAGTGCTAGAAGTGTCCGGACAGGGACGGCAGATACGCAGTATTTT.

This clonotype was counted many times. The chain joins TRBV29-1 to TRBJ2-7, with TRBD2 as a possible D gene (7 bases). The CDR3 contains 13 residues. V lost 5 bases to trimming and J lost 3 bases, with 14 bases between them. Germline V gene data show CDR1 as SQVTM and CDR2 as ANQGSEA. The CDR3 DNA reads as TGCAGCGTTTCGGGGGGCTGGAGCTACGAGCAGTACTTC. Amino acid sequence: CSVSGGWSYEQYF.

The rearrangement uses TRBV7-8 and TRBJ1-6; tentative D call: TRBD1 (6 bases). The CDR3 is made up of 15 amino acids. CDR1 and CDR2 from the germline V gene are SGHVS and FQNEAQ. The ends were cut back, 3 bases at V and 5 bases at J, with 11 bases in the middle. The CDR3 reads CASSLAGDNNSPLHF. CDR3 sequence (DNA): TGTGCCAGCAGCTTGGCGGGGGACAATAATTCACCCCTCCACTTT.

The chain combines TRBV19 with TRBJ1-2; perhaps TRBD1 as D (6 bases). Germline V gene lookup returns CDR1 LNHDA and CDR2 SQIVND (reference sequence). The V gene lost 11 bases and the J gene lost 3 bases, with 13 bases spanning the gap. This CDR3 has 12 residues. This CDR3 is CAWTTGDYGYTF. The CDR3 nucleotides read TGTGCCTGGACGACAGGAGACTATGGCTACACCTTC.

This clonotype appeared a few times. Mismatch with germline at one junction end may stem from a read error. The chain joins TRBV11-2 to TRBJ1-1, with D possibly being TRBD1 (5 bases). CDR3 length equals 14 residues. The germline V gene encodes CDR1 SGHAT and CDR2 FQNNGV. Here the CDR3 DNA reads TGCGCCAGCAGCGGAAACAGGCAACCCACTGAAGCTTTCTTT. Its translation: CASSGNRQPTEAFF.